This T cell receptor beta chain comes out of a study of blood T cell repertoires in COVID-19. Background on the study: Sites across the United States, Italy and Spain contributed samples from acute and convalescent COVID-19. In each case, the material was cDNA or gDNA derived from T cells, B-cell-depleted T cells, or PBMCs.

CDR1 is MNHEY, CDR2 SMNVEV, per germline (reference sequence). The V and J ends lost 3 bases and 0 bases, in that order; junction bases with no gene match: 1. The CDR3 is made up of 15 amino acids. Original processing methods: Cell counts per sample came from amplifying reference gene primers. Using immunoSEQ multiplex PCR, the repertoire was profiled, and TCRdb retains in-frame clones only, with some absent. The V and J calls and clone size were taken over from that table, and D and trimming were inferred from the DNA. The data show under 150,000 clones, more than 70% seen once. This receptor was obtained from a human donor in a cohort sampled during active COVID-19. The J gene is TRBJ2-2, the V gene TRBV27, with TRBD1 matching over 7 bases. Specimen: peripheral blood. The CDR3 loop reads CASSLTGPNTGELFF. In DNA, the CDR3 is TGTGCCAGCAGTTTGACAGGGCCGAACACCGGGGAGCTGTTTTTT.